The 27 T cell receptor beta chains below all came from one sample that was sequenced in a study of blood T cell repertoires in COVID-19. Produced via immunoSEQ multiplex PCR; TCRdb's table is partial and in-frame only. Among about 170,000 clones, 84% were seen once, and the ten largest hold about 2.6%. The specimen sequenced was peripheral blood. These receptors were collected from a human donor with acute or convalescent COVID-19. The donor label of this sample is uncertain.

The chain has TRBV6-5 and TRBJ2-7, with D maybe TRBD1 (5 bases). This CDR3 contains 13 residues. V lost 7 bases to trimming and J lost 1 base, with 11 bases between them. Germline V CDR1 and CDR2: MNHEY, SVGAGI. The CDR3 protein is CASTSDTSYEQYF. In DNA, the CDR3 is TGTGCCAGCACCTCGGACACTTCCTACGAGCAGTACTTC.

The DNA for the CDR3 is TGTGCCAGCAGTGGGGAGGGGGGCCTGCGAAGCAATCAGCCCCAGCATTTT. It yields the protein CASSGEGGLRSNQPQHF. The chain has TRBV2 and TRBJ1-5, with a weak D call TRBD1 (6 bases). The CDR3 runs 17 residues. CDR1 and CDR2 from the germline V gene are SNHLY and FYNNEI. Trimming removed 4 bases at V and 1 base at J, with 17 bases between.

The chain links TRBV7-7 to TRBJ1-1, with D unclear. The length of the CDR3 is 15 residues. Germline V gene sequence: CDR1 SSHAT, CDR2 FNYEAQ (reference sequence). Between the trimmed V and J ends, which lost 5 bases and 0 bases, there was a span of 13 bases. The CDR3 sequence is CASSPLSVVNTEAFF. In DNA, the CDR3 is TGTGCCAGCAGCCCCCTTAGTGTGGTGAACACTGAAGCTTTCTTT.

The rearrangement joins TRBV7-9 to TRBJ2-1, with a weak D call TRBD2 (5 bases). Germline V CDR1 and CDR2: SEHNR, FQNEAQ (reference sequence). CDR3 length: 15 amino acids. Trimming stripped 4 bases from V and 5 bases from J, with 15 bases between. The DNA for the CDR3 is TGTGCCAGCAGCTCTTGGACTGTGAGAGACAATGAGCAGTTCTTC. Translated, it gives CASSSWTVRDNEQFF.

The V gene is TRBV12-3 or TRBV12-4, the J gene TRBJ1-2, with D unclear. CDR3 size: 12 residues. Trimming cost V 5 bases and J 7 bases, with 11 bases left between them. CDR3 DNA sequence: TGTGCCAGCAGTCCTGGCAGCGGTGGCTACACCTTC. The encoded protein is CASSPGSGGYTF.

The CDR3 here is CASRDRLNTGELFF. In DNA form, the CDR3 reads TGTGCCAGCAGGGACAGGCTCAACACCGGGGAGCTGTTTTTT. The chain carries TRBV25-1 and TRBJ2-2; 7 nucleotides match TRBD1. The V gene's germline CDR1 is MGHDK and CDR2 SYGVNS. The CDR3 runs to 14 residues. Trimming took 6 bases from V and 2 from J; bases not matched to a gene: 3.

V gene TRBV28 combines with J gene TRBJ2-1; TRBD2 aligns across 11 bases. This CDR3 has 16 amino acids. The germline gives CDR1 MDHEN, CDR2 SYDVKM. Trimming removed 6 bases from V and 0 bases from J; junction bases left unmatched: 4. CDR3 coding DNA: TGTGCCAGCAGAATTACTAGCGGGAGCTCCTACAATGAGCAGTTCTTC. It yields the protein CASRITSGSSYNEQFF. Filled out from reference TRBV28 and TRBJ2-1, the complete variable domain reads DVKVTQSSRYLVKRTGEKVFLECVQDMDHENMFWYRQDPGLGLRLIYFSYDVKMKEKGDIPEGYSVSREKKERFSLILESASTNQTSMYLCASRITSGSSYNEQFFGPGTRLTVL.

V is TRBV5-1 and J is TRBJ2-1; TRBD1 agrees at 7 bases. This CDR3 contains 15 residues. V dropped 1 base and J dropped 5; count of bases not matched to a gene: 6. Germline CDR1 and CDR2: SGHRS and YFSETQ. As DNA, the CDR3 is TGCGCCAGCAGCTTGATTCGACAGGGTAACAATGAGCAGTTCTTC. Its translation is CASSLIRQGNNEQFF.

The chain uses TRBV5-1 and TRBJ2-3, with a tentative D call TRBD2 (6 bases). Deletions cut 1 base from V and 1 base from J, with 13 bases between. The CDR3 runs 16 residues. CDR1 and CDR2 from the germline V gene are SGHRS and YFSETQ. The CDR3 reads CASSLPRDLGTDTQYF. For the CDR3, the DNA is TGCGCCAGCAGCTTGCCCCGGGACTTGGGCACAGATACGCAGTATTTT.

The chain recombines TRBV7-2 with TRBJ2-3; TRBD2 might be the D (5 bases). CDR1 and CDR2 (germline): SGHTA, FQGNSA. This CDR3 is 14 amino acids long. V was trimmed by 5 bases and J by 4 bases, leaving 13 bases between them. The CDR3 reads CASSARNGADTQYF. In DNA, the CDR3 is TGTGCCAGCAGCGCACGAAACGGGGCAGATACGCAGTATTTT.

Details on this clone: In the same sample, other DNA sequences code for this CDR3. The genes are TRBV27 and TRBJ1-1; tentatively, D is TRBD1 (5 bases). Trimming cost V 2 bases and J 1 base, with 5 bases left between them. The CDR3 is 13 residues long. Germline V lookup: CDR1 MNHEY, CDR2 SMNVEV (reference sequence). The CDR3 here is CASSLQGNTEAFF. Written as DNA, the CDR3 is TGTGCCAGCAGTTTACAGGGGAACACTGAAGCTTTCTTT.

J is TRBJ1-5 and V is TRBV19; 7 positions match TRBD1. Germline V gives CDR1 LNHDA, CDR2 SQIVND (reference sequence). The CDR3 covers 18 residues. Unmatched junction bases numbered 14, after V lost 6 bases and J lost 0 bases. CDR3 nucleotides: TGTGCCAGTAGCACAACAGACAGGGCAATTTATAGCAATCAGCCCCAGCATTTT. Encoded protein: CASSTTDRAIYSNQPQHF.

Notes on this clone: Other DNA sequences within the sample encode an identical CDR3. This chain uses TRBV29-1 with TRBJ1-1; 9 bases fit TRBD1. Germline V gives CDR1 SQVTM, CDR2 ANQGSEA. V lost 6 bases, J lost 2 bases, and 4 bases stayed unmatched. This CDR3 spans 13 amino acids. The DNA for the CDR3 is TGCAGCGTGACAGGGGGAGGAAACACTGAAGCTTTCTTT. Residues: CSVTGGGNTEAFF.

J is TRBJ2-6 and V is TRBV4-2; D is unresolved. The germline gives CDR1 LGHNA, CDR2 YNFKEQ. The CDR3 has 16 amino acids. With 4 bases removed from V and 4 bases from J, the gap between germline ends came to 14 bases. CDR3 nucleotide sequence: TGTGCCAGCAGCCTCCATCTAGAATCCGGGGCCAACGTCCTGACTTTC. Encoded protein: CASSLHLESGANVLTF.

This clone has just one count. The chain has TRBV5-1 and TRBJ2-2; D uncertain. V was shortened by 0 bases and J by 3 bases, with 9 bases between the two germline ends. This CDR3 has 15 residues. Germline loops: CDR1 SGHRS, CDR2 YFSETQ. As DNA, the CDR3 is TGCGCCAGCAGCTTGGGGCAGATCGACACCGGGGAGCTGTTTTTT. As protein: CASSLGQIDTGELFF.

The V call is TRBV7-9, the J call TRBJ1-1, with D perhaps matching TRBD1 (5 bases). The CDR3 is 14 residues long. The V end lost 6 bases, the J end lost 1 base, and 12 bases lay between the germline ends. Germline values: CDR1 SEHNR, CDR2 FQNEAQ (reference sequence). The CDR3 DNA is TGTGCCAGCAGGCTAGGGGCGGAGAACACTGAAGCTTTCTTT. This sequence encodes CASRLGAENTEAFF.

This clone was seen once. The genes are TRBV15 and TRBJ2-1, with no clear D. CDR1 LNHNV and CDR2 YYDKDF come from the germline V gene (reference sequence). This CDR3 has 13 amino acids. V lost 0 bases, J lost 8 bases, and 8 bases lay in between. CDR3 nucleotides: TGTGCCACCAGCAGAGATAGACGGGATGAGCAGTTCTTC. Its protein is CATSRDRRDEQFF.

The chain is built from TRBV7-9 and TRBJ2-3, with D maybe TRBD2 (5 bases). In germline, CDR1 is SEHNR, CDR2 FQNEAQ (reference sequence). V was trimmed by 4 bases and J by 6 bases, leaving 14 bases between them. The CDR3 runs to 14 residues. The CDR3 coding sequence is TGTGCCAGCAGCTCGACCCTTAGCGTGGATACGCAGTATTTT. Translated: CASSSTLSVDTQYF.

In regard to this clone: Additional DNA sequences in this sample encode the identical CDR3. This sequence joins TRBV5-1 and TRBJ1-4; D uncertain. V was pared by 1 base and J by 0 bases, with 7 bases between. The V gene's germline CDR1 is SGHRS and CDR2 YFSETQ. This CDR3 is built from 15 residues. The CDR3 DNA sequence: TGCGCCAGCAGCTTGAATCCCGCAACTAATGAAAAACTGTTTTTT. It yields the protein CASSLNPATNEKLFF.

This chain joins TRBV7-3 and TRBJ1-1; weak D call: TRBD1 (5 bases). V lost 6 bases and J lost 1, with 9 bases in between. The CDR3 length is 13 residues. The germline V gene has CDR1 SGHTA and CDR2 FQGTGA. CDR3 in amino acids: CASSRDWNTEAFF. CDR3 nucleotide sequence: TGTGCCAGCAGTAGGGACTGGAACACTGAAGCTTTCTTT. The whole variable domain, filled in from reference TRBV7-3 and TRBJ1-1, reads GAGVSQTPSNKVTEKGKYVELRCDPISGHTALYWYRQSLGQGPEFLIYFQGTGAADDSGLPNDRFFAVRPEGSVSTLKIQRTERGDSAVYLCASSRDWNTEAFFGQGTRLTVV.

The V gene is TRBV27, the J gene TRBJ2-1; 14 nucleotides line up with TRBD2. CDR3 length: 16 residues. Germline V gives CDR1 MNHEY, CDR2 SMNVEV (reference sequence). V trimming: 6 bases; J trimming: 7 bases; junction bases outside the gene matches: 8. CDR3 residues: CASSRLAGGHGNEQFF. The CDR3, as DNA: TGTGCCAGCAGCCGACTAGCGGGAGGGCATGGGAATGAGCAGTTCTTC.

This sequence joins TRBV11-2 and TRBJ2-1; D unclear. This CDR3 region has 12 residues. V was shortened by 5 bases and J by 12 bases, with 14 bases between the two germline ends. CDR1 and CDR2 (germline): SGHAT, FQNNGV. The CDR3 DNA reads TGTGCCAGCAGCGTGCCCCTCGGTGTGCAGTTCTTC. Its protein is CASSVPLGVQFF.

Points on this clone: One junction end disagrees with the germline gene, perhaps due to a read error. V usage is TRBV7-2 and J usage is TRBJ2-7; 7 bases are shared with TRBD1. CDR1 and CDR2 (germline): SGHTA, FQGNSA. This CDR3 contains 12 residues. The CDR3 coding sequence is TGTGCCAGCAGCCAATCCCAGGGGACAGCGCACTTC. This encodes CASSQSQGTAHF. The full variable domain, its missing parts supplied by reference TRBV7-2 and TRBJ2-7, is GAGVSQSPSNKVTEKGKDVELRCDPISGHTALYWYRQSLGQGLEFLIYFQGNSAPDKSGLPSDRFSAERTGGSVSTLTIQRTQQEDSAVYLCASSQSQGTAHFGPGTRLTVT.

CDR3 amino acids: CAWSARRLLNYGYTF. The CDR3 DNA follows: TGTGCCTGGAGTGCCCGGAGGCTCCTTAACTATGGCTACACCTTC. V is TRBV30 and J is TRBJ1-2; D unresolved. With 1 base removed from V and 1 base from J, the gap between germline ends came to 13 bases. Germline loops: CDR1 GTSNPN, CDR2 SVGIG (reference sequence). This CDR3 is built from 15 residues.

The chain combines TRBV18 with TRBJ1-1, with no clear D. The CDR3 totals 13 residues. V shed 3 bases and J shed 0 bases, with 5 bases lying between them. Germline assignment: CDR1 KGHSH and CDR2 LQKENI. The CDR3 DNA sequence: TGTGCCAGCTCACCCGGGGTGAACACTGAAGCTTTCTTT. Residues: CASSPGVNTEAFF. Variable domain in full (rest from reference TRBV18 and TRBJ1-1): NAGVMQNPRHLVRRRGQEARLRCSPMKGHSHVYWYRQLPEEGLKFMVYLQKENIIDESGMPKERFSAEFPKEGPSILRIQQVVRGDSAAYFCASSPGVNTEAFFGQGTRLTVV.

This clone is labeled medium-sized. The chain couples TRBV28 to TRBJ2-1, with TRBD1 matching over 8 bases. The CDR3 extends over 16 amino acids. With V trimmed by 6 bases and J by 3 bases, 10 bases remained unmatched. Germline assignment: CDR1 MDHEN and CDR2 SYDVKM. CDR3 in DNA: TGTGCCAGCAGCCCACCTACAGGGGGTTTCTACAATGAGCAGTTCTTC. Encoded protein: CASSPPTGGFYNEQFF. The full variable domain, in which reference TRBV28 and TRBJ2-1 provide the parts outside the CDR3, is DVKVTQSSRYLVKRTGEKVFLECVQDMDHENMFWYRQDPGLGLRLIYFSYDVKMKEKGDIPEGYSVSREKKERFSLILESASTNQTSMYLCASSPPTGGFYNEQFFGPGTRLTVL.

The V call is TRBV7-2, the J call TRBJ2-6; 7 nucleotides line up with TRBD1. Trimming removed 5 bases from V and 1 base from J; junction bases left unmatched: 2. This CDR3 is 15 amino acids long. CDR1 and CDR2 (germline): SGHTA, FQGNSA. In DNA form, the CDR3 reads TGTGCCAGCAGCATACAGGGGTCTGGGGCCAACGTCCTGACTTTC. Protein: CASSIQGSGANVLTF.